Detailed here is one T cell receptor (beta chain). Its antigen is unidentified. The entry originates in a study of cytomegalovirus exposure and HLA in healthy donors. Clones were read by immunoSEQ multiplex PCR, and TCRdb kept only the in-frame ones, dropping some. This table has 65,000 to 75,000 clones, 95% to 96% appearing once. This CDR3 is 13 amino acids long. Looked up from germline, CDR1 is MNHEY and CDR2 is SMNVEV (reference sequence). V gave up 4 bases and J gave up 5 bases, with 11 bases separating them. The donors were part of the validation cohort of more than 90 subjects. That cohort was separate from the first cohort, which comprised 500 to 850 subjects. Study outcomes and limitations: TCR clusters originating in the first cohort tended to co-occur in the 120 validation repertoires, according to a later analysis.

The specimen was PBMCs. This TCR was recovered from a woman younger than 35 in good health and CMV-seropositive. This chain connects TRBV27 to TRBJ1-2; D remains unclear. This CDR3 is CASSSPPGYGYTF. The CDR3, as DNA: TGTGCCAGCAGTTCCCCCCCGGGGTATGGCTACACCTTC.